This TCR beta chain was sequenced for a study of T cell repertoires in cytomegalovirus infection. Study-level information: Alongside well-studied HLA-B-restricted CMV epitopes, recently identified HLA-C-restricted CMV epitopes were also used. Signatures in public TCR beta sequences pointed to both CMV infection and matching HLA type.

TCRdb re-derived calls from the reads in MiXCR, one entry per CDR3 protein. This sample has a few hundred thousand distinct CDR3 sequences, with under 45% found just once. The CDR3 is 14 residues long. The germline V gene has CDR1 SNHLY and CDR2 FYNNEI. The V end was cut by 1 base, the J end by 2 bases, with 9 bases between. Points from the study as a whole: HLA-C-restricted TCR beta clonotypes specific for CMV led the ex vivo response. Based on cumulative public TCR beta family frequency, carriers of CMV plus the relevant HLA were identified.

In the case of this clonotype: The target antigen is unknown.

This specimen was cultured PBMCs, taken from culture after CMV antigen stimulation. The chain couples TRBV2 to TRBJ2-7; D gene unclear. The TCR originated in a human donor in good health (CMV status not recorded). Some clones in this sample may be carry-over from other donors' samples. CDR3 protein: CASSEGHHAYEQYF. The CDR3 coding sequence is TGTGCCAGCAGTGAAGGACACCATGCCTACGAGCAGTACTTC. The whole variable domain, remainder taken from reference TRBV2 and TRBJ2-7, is EPEVTQTPSHQVTQMGQEVILRCVPISNHLYFYWYRQILGQKVEFLVSFYNNEISEKSEIFDDQFSVERPDGSNFTLKIRSTKLEDSAMYFCASSEGHHAYEQYFGPGTRLTVT.